The T cell receptor beta chain under discussion was sequenced for a study of CD8 T cells in Susac syndrome. Bulk CD8+ and CD4+ cells came from magnetic negative isolation; CD8+ TEMRA by FACS. About 0.5 to 1 ug RNA was reverse transcribed with random hexamers. With immunoSEQ multiplex PCR, TCR beta CDR3 was amplified across 54 Vbeta and 13 Jbeta. Each CDR3 protein gets one entry after TCRdb re-called the immunoSEQ multiplex PCR reads with MiXCR. The data contain approximately 180,000 distinct CDR3 sequences, approximately 96% of them singletons. The CDR3 consists of 15 residues. V was shortened by 6 bases and J by 2 bases, with 15 bases between the two germline ends.

This chain uses TRBV12-3 or TRBV12-4 with TRBJ2-3, with D hard to call. Sample: CD4+ T cells from PBMCs. This clonotype was obtained from a human donor with multiple sclerosis. The CDR3 here is CASSAVARTTDTQYF. CDR3 DNA sequence: TGTGCCAGCAGCGCCGTGGCCCGTACCACAGATACGCAGTATTTT.